One T cell receptor (beta chain) is described in this entry. Using immunoSEQ multiplex PCR, the repertoire was profiled, and TCRdb retains in-frame clones only, with some absent. The data show 150,000 to 200,000 clones, almost 90% seen once. This sample was included in a study of control samples from healthy donors and cancer patients. CDR3 size: 13 residues. Germline assignment: CDR1 MDHEN and CDR2 SYDVKM. Trimming removed 5 bases from V and 0 bases from J, with 6 bases in between. This TCR was sampled from a woman aged 45-59 years in good health. The sequencing input was blood. The J gene is TRBJ2-3, the V gene TRBV28; no firm D call. The CDR3 nucleotides read TGTGCCAGCAGTCCCACTAGCACAGATACGCAGTATTTT. Translation gives CASSPTSTDTQYF. The full variable domain, with the rest looked up from reference TRBV28 and TRBJ2-3, is DVKVTQSSRYLVKRTGEKVFLECVQDMDHENMFWYRQDPGLGLRLIYFSYDVKMKEKGDIPEGYSVSREKKERFSLILESASTNQTSMYLCASSPTSTDTQYFGPGTRLTVL.